Listed below are T cell receptor beta chains from one sample, sequenced in a study of blood T cell repertoires in COVID-19. Repertoires were generated with immunoSEQ multiplex PCR, while TCRdb's copy carries only in-frame clones and drops some. The repertoire has about 58,000 clones, roughly nine tenths of them found once; the top ten carry roughly 7.7%. Material: peripheral blood. These receptor sequences come from a woman between 70 and 85 years old with active COVID-19. The CDR3 runs from the conserved cysteine through the conserved F or W. D genes are given only for firm matches. Clone size is shown for a subset of rows, as once, few, many or a class of expanded clone.

j_gene,abundance,d_gene,v_gene,CDR3nt,CDR3aa
TRBJ2-1,-,TRBD2,TRBV20-1,TGCAGTGCTAGTTTAGGTAGCGGGAGAATCAATGAGCAGTTCTTC,CSASLGSGRINEQFF
TRBJ2-7,-,-,TRBV4-1,TGCGCCAGCAGCCAAGAACTTTTAGCGACCCGTTACGAGCAGTACTTC,CASSQELLATRYEQYF
TRBJ2-7,-,-,TRBV7-3,TGTGCCAGCAGCTTGATGGCAGGGCGTTCCTACGAGCAGTACTTC,CASSLMAGRSYEQYF
TRBJ2-7,-,TRBD2,TRBV30,TGTGCCTGGGGGCCCAGGGAGGGGTCCTACGAGCAGTACTTC,CAWGPREGSYEQYF
TRBJ1-2,once,TRBD1,TRBV19,TGTGCCAGTAGTACGGGACAGTTCAAAAGGGGCTACACCTTC,CASSTGQFKRGYTF
TRBJ1-2,-,-,TRBV4-2,TGTGCCAGCAGCCAAGATCTACAGGACCCCTATGGCTACACCTTC,CASSQDLQDPYGYTF
TRBJ2-7,-,TRBD1,TRBV11-3,TGTGCCAGCAGCTCGGGGACAGAAAGGTACGAGCAGTACTTC,CASSSGTERYEQYF
TRBJ2-5,-,-,TRBV27,TGTGCCAGCAGTTTATCGCCATCTCCCCAGAAGACCCAGTACTTC,CASSLSPSPQKTQYF
TRBJ1-1,-,-,TRBV28,TGTGCCAGCAGTTCGGGTAGCACTGAAGCTTTCTTT,CASSSGSTEAFF
TRBJ2-2,-,TRBD2,TRBV7-6,TGTGCCAGCAGCTTAGTTAGCGGGAGGTACGGCGGGGAGCTGTTTTTT,CASSLVSGRYGGELFF
TRBJ1-1,-,TRBD1,TRBV19,TGTGCCAGTAGTCCCGTCGACAGGGATGAAGCTTTCTTT,CASSPVDRDEAFF
TRBJ1-6,-,-,TRBV30,TGTGCCTGGAAACTAGGACCATTCAATTCACCCCTCCACTTT,CAWKLGPFNSPLHF
TRBJ2-7,-,TRBD1,TRBV11-2,TGTGCCAGCAGCGCAGACAGGGACTCCTACGAGCAGTACTTC,CASSADRDSYEQYF
TRBJ2-1,-,TRBD2,TRBV18,TGTGCCAGCTCACCAGGACTAGCGGGAGCGTACAATGAGCAGTTCTTC,CASSPGLAGAYNEQFF
TRBJ2-7,-,-,TRBV19,TGTGCCAGTAGTAGTAGGGGGAGCCTCTCTCTCGAGCAGTACTTC,CASSSRGSLSLEQYF
TRBJ2-7,-,TRBD2,TRBV6-6,TGTGCCAGCGATCATATGGCGGGAGGGCCTTCGTGGGAGCAGTACTTC,CASDHMAGGPSWEQYF
TRBJ2-7,-,TRBD2,TRBV10-1,TGCGCCAGCAGGGGACTAGCGGGAGTCTACGAGCAGTACTTC,CASRGLAGVYEQYF
TRBJ2-7,-,-,TRBV10-1,TGCGCCAGCAGTGCGGTGGACAAGGGGTGGGAGCAGTACTTC,CASSAVDKGWEQYF
TRBJ2-3,-,TRBD2,TRBV7-3,TGTGCCAGCAGCCCCCTAGCGGGGTGGTCAGATACGCAGTATTTT,CASSPLAGWSDTQYF
TRBJ2-1,-,TRBD2,TRBV24-1,TGTGCCACCAGTGATTGGGGGGGAGCCTACAATGAGCAGTTCTTC,CATSDWGGAYNEQFF
TRBJ1-1,-,TRBD1,TRBV5-1,TGCGCCAGCAGCTTGCTAATAACAGGGGGCCAGGCTTTCTTT,CASSLLITGGQAFF
TRBJ2-3,-,-,TRBV5-1,TGCGCCAGCAGCTTCCCAGGGGGCACAGATACGCAGTATTTT,CASSFPGGTDTQYF
TRBJ1-1,-,-,TRBV5-4,TGTGCCAGCAGCTCACAGAATGAAGCTTTCTTT,CASSSQNEAFF
TRBJ2-5,-,TRBD2,TRBV24-1,TGTGCCACCAGTTCTAGCGGGGGAGCGCGGGAGACCCAGTACTTC,CATSSSGGARETQYF
TRBJ1-4,-,-,TRBV30,TGTGCCTGGAGTGTTTCGGGGAGAAAACTGTTTTTT,CAWSVSGRKLFF
TRBJ2-1,once,TRBD2,TRBV11-3,TGTGCCAGCAGCTTCGGCGGGGGTCCCTACAATGAGCAGTTCTTC,CASSFGGGPYNEQFF
TRBJ1-1,-,-,TRBV29-1,TGCAGCGTTGGAGGCCAGAACACTGAAGCTTTCTTT,CSVGGQNTEAFF
TRBJ2-7,once,TRBD2,TRBV5-1,TGCGCCAGCAGCGCCACTACTAGCGGGAGCTACGAGCAGTACTTC,CASSATTSGSYEQYF
TRBJ1-2,-,-,TRBV3-1/TRBV3-2,TGTGCCAGCAGCCGACAGTTCTCCAATGGCTACACCTTC,CASSRQFSNGYTF
TRBJ2-3,-,TRBD2,TRBV4-1,TGCGCCAGCAGCCAGGATAGCGGGACCTACACAGATACGCAGTATTTT,CASSQDSGTYTDTQYF
TRBJ2-5,once,-,TRBV6-5,TGTGCCAGCAGTTACGACTGGTCTGAGACCCAGTACTTC,CASSYDWSETQYF
TRBJ2-7,-,TRBD2,TRBV4-2,TGTGCCAGCAGCTATGGACTAGCGGACTCCTACGAGCAGTACTTC,CASSYGLADSYEQYF
TRBJ2-4,large,TRBD2,TRBV10-2,TGCGCCAGCAGTGACGGGACTAGCGGGAACGCCAAAAACATTCAGTACTTC,CASSDGTSGNAKNIQYF
TRBJ2-7,-,-,TRBV7-3,TGTGCCAGCAGCTTACTCGGGGGAGCTCGGAACGAGCAGTACTTC,CASSLLGGARNEQYF
TRBJ1-1,-,-,TRBV27,TGTGCCAGCAGTTTGTCAGGTGAGGGCTACACTGAAGCTTTCTTT,CASSLSGEGYTEAFF
TRBJ2-7,-,TRBD1,TRBV2,TGTGCCAGCACCACCCGACAGGGGGCGGGTGAGCAGTACTTC,CASTTRQGAGEQYF
TRBJ1-2,-,-,TRBV20-1,TGCAGTGCTAGTATGTCACAGTCAGTCGCCAATAACTATGGCTACACCTTC,CSASMSQSVANNYGYTF
TRBJ1-2,-,-,TRBV28,TGTGCCAGCAGTTTAACAGGGACGGTCTATGGCTACACCTTC,CASSLTGTVYGYTF
TRBJ2-7,-,-,TRBV24-1,TGTGCCACCGGGGACTCCGCCTACGAGCAGTACTTC,CATGDSAYEQYF
TRBJ1-1,-,TRBD1,TRBV15,TGTGCCACCAGCTCGGGACAGGGGGACACTGAAGCTTTCTTT,CATSSGQGDTEAFF
TRBJ1-1,-,-,TRBV19,TGTGCCAGTAGTACTCAGACGGGGGGCACTGAAGCTTTCTTT,CASSTQTGGTEAFF
TRBJ1-5,-,-,TRBV2,TGTGCCAGCAGCGGGTTATGGAATCAGCCCCAGCATTTT,CASSGLWNQPQHF
TRBJ1-6,-,TRBD1,TRBV9,TGTGCCAGCAGCGTAGAAGGGACAGGGGCTGGGAATTCACCCCTCCACTTT,CASSVEGTGAGNSPLHF
TRBJ2-3,once,TRBD2,TRBV5-1,TGCGCCAGCAGCCGTAGCGGGAGCGCGGATACGCAGTATTTT,CASSRSGSADTQYF
TRBJ1-2,-,-,TRBV27,TGTGCCAGCAGTTTAAGACAGGAGAACTATGGCTACACCTTC,CASSLRQENYGYTF
TRBJ2-5,-,TRBD1,TRBV7-2,TGTGCCAGCAGCTTAGACAGGGGGCGTCAAGAGACCCAGTACTTC,CASSLDRGRQETQYF
TRBJ1-1,-,-,TRBV6-1,TGTGCCAGCAGTGATGGGGCGGGGGCTGAAGCTTTCTTT,CASSDGAGAEAFF
TRBJ1-2,-,TRBD1,TRBV14,TGTGCCAGCAGTCTGGACAGGGTTAACTATGGCTACACCTTC,CASSLDRVNYGYTF
TRBJ2-1,-,TRBD2,TRBV6-5,TGTGCCAGCAGTCAGCAGGGCGGGAGTTTGGAGCAGTTCTTC,CASSQQGGSLEQFF
TRBJ2-1,once,TRBD2,TRBV11-2,TGTGCCAGCAGCTTAACAAGGCTAGCGGGAGGGTATTTTGAGCAGTTCTTC,CASSLTRLAGGYFEQFF
TRBJ2-1,-,TRBD2,TRBV27,TGTGCCAGCAGCCTAAGGGCGGGACTAGCAAGGCAGTTCTTC,CASSLRAGLARQFF
TRBJ1-2,-,-,TRBV6-5,TGTGCCAGCAGTTACTTTGCAGGGGAGGGCCACACCTTC,CASSYFAGEGHTF
TRBJ2-7,-,-,TRBV28,TGTGCCAGCAGTTTAAGGGGCTACGAGCAGTACTTC,CASSLRGYEQYF
TRBJ2-3,-,TRBD2,TRBV5-1,TGCGCCAGCAGCTTGACTAGCGGGAGCGCAGATACGCAGTATTTT,CASSLTSGSADTQYF
TRBJ2-1,-,-,TRBV7-9,TGTGCCAGCAGCTTGCAAGGGGGTCGGAATGAGCAGTTCTTC,CASSLQGGRNEQFF
TRBJ2-7,-,-,TRBV2,TGTGCCAGCAAGCCACTACGGGACTCAGATGTTCAGCAGTACTTC,CASKPLRDSDVQQYF
TRBJ1-1,once,-,TRBV21-1,TGTGCCAGCAGCAAAGTGGGAGAAAGGTCTGAAGCTTTCTTT,CASSKVGERSEAFF
TRBJ1-6,-,-,TRBV25-1,TGTGCCACCGCCTCCGCCGAAACAGGGCATGGTTCACCCCTCCACTTT,CATASAETGHGSPLHF
TRBJ1-2,-,TRBD1,TRBV7-2,TGTGCCAGCAGCCAGAGGGGGCGAGTGTATGGCTACACCTTC,CASSQRGRVYGYTF
TRBJ1-4,-,-,TRBV5-4,TGTGCCAGCAGCTTCACCAGGGATCCTGAAAAACTGTTTTTT,CASSFTRDPEKLFF